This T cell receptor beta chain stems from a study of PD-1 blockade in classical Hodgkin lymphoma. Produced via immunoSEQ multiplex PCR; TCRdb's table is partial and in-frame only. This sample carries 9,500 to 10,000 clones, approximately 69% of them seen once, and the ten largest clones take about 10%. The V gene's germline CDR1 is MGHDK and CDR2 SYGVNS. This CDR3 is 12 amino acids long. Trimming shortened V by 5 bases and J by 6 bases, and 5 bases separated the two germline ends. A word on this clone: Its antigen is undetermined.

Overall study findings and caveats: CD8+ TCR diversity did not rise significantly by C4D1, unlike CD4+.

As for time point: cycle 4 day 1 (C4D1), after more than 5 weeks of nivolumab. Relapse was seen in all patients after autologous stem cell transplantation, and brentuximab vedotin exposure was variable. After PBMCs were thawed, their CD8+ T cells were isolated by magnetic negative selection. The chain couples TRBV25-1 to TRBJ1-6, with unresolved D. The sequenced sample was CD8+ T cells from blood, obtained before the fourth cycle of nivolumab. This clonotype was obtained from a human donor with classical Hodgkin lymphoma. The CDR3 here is CASSQFNSPLHF. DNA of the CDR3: TGTGCCAGCAGTCAGTTTAATTCACCCCTCCACTTT.